Here is one TCR beta chain with its context. Its antigen is unidentified. Sequenced by immunoSEQ multiplex PCR; TCRdb stores in-frame clones only, minus some. In the table there are approximately 41,000 clones, about 95% of which are singletons. Germline-derived CDR1 and CDR2 are MRHNA and SNTAGT. This CDR3 has 13 residues. Trimming at V came to 4 bases and at J to 7 bases, leaving 4 bases not matched to a gene. This entry is derived from a study of Tregs in tolerant kidney transplant recipients. Looking at the study overall: Sorting of CD4+CD25+CD127- cells followed 3-day belatacept mixed lymphocyte reactions, sometimes with roughly 5-day graft donor restimulation. Sorting used antibodies to exclude donor cells.

Study observations and caveats: Activated donor B cell expansion appeared to reveal the most relevant donor-specific TCRbeta repertoire. Few patients were studied, so findings need validation in larger groups.

This chain links TRBV6-4 with TRBJ1-5; 7 nucleotides match TRBD1. The clonotype was recovered from a human donor in good health. What was sequenced was Tregs from blood cultured with allogeneic cells. CDR3 region: CASSVRGGQPQHF. The CDR3 DNA sequence: TGTGCCAGCAGTGTAAGAGGGGGCCAGCCCCAGCATTTT.